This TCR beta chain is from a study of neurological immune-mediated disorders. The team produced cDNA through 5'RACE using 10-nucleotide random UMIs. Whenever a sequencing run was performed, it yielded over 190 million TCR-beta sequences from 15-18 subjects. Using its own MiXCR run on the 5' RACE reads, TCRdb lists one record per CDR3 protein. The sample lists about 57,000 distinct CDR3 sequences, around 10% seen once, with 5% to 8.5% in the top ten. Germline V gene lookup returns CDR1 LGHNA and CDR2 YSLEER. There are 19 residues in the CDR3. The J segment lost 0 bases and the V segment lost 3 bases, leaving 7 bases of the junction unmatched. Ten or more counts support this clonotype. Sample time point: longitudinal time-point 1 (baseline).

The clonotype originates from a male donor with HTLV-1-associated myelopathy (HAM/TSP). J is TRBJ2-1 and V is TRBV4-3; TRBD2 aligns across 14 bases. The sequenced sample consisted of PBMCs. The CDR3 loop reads CASSQGGLAGGSSYNEQFF. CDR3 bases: TGCGCCAGCAGCCAGGGAGGACTAGCGGGGGGAAGCTCCTACAATGAGCAGTTCTTC.